One sample yielded the 10 T cell receptor beta chains listed below, sequenced in a study of cytomegalovirus exposure and HLA in healthy donors. The study ran its PCR with 60 Vbeta and 13 Jbeta primers. The method was immunoSEQ multiplex PCR; TCRdb's version includes in-frame clones alone and lacks a portion of them. The profile shows tens of thousands of clones, just over 75% of them singletons. Sample: PBMCs. These receptors came from a man aged 45 to 65 in good health and CMV-seropositive.

This chain links TRBV7-2 with TRBJ1-2; 9 nucleotides align to TRBD1. Germline V CDR1 and CDR2: SGHTA, FQGNSA. This CDR3 comprises 15 residues. Germline trimming cut 0 bases from V and 4 bases from J; bases unmatched to any gene: 3. CDR3 bases: TGTGCCAGCAGCTTAGCGGGGGACAGGGTCTATGGCTACACCTTC. Translation: CASSLAGDRVYGYTF.

The rearrangement links TRBV5-1 to TRBJ1-4; D remains ambiguous. CDR1 and CDR2 (germline): SGHRS, YFSETQ. The CDR3 loop spans 13 amino acids. Trimming took 7 bases from V and 4 from J, leaving 11 bases between them. The CDR3 reads CASGGELNEKLFF. For the CDR3, the DNA is TGCGCCAGCGGCGGAGAGCTTAATGAAAAACTGTTTTTT.

The V call is TRBV30, the J call TRBJ2-5; 11 bases are shared with TRBD2. Per the germline V gene, CDR1 is GTSNPN and CDR2 is SVGIG (reference sequence). The CDR3 has 15 amino acids. V shed 2 bases and J 5 bases; nucleotides not matched to a gene: 7. The CDR3 DNA reads TGTGCCTGGAGTCGTGGGACTAGCGGAGGGGAGACCCAGTACTTC. Translating it yields CAWSRGTSGGETQYF.

The chain uses TRBV5-6 and TRBJ1-2; 9 bases align to TRBD1. This CDR3 region has 18 residues. CDR1 is SGHDT, CDR2 YYEEEE, per germline. V shed 4 bases and J 7 bases; nucleotides not matched to a gene: 20. DNA of the CDR3: TGTGCCAGCAGCAATACCCACCGAACGGGACAGGGTTTTGGTGGCTACACCTTC. This translates into CASSNTHRTGQGFGGYTF.

The chain employs TRBV27 and TRBJ2-6; 8 bases line up with TRBD2. V trimming: 2 bases; J trimming: 1 base; junction bases outside the gene matches: 4. The CDR3 has 17 amino acids. Germline V gene data show CDR1 as MNHEY and CDR2 as SMNVEV (reference sequence). CDR3 protein: CASSLRTGGSGANVLTF. The CDR3 DNA sequence: TGTGCCAGCAGTTTAAGGACGGGGGGGTCTGGGGCCAACGTCCTGACTTTC.

The rearrangement uses TRBV10-3 and TRBJ2-7; TRBD2 is a possible D gene (5 bases). The CDR3 has 15 amino acids. The germline V gene encodes CDR1 ENHRY and CDR2 SYGVKD. Trimming stripped 10 bases from V and 3 bases from J, with 22 bases between. CDR3 DNA sequence: TGTGCCACCTTGAGGGTTCTGTTCGGGGACTACGAGCAGTACTTC. It specifies CATLRVLFGDYEQYF.

The rearrangement links TRBV6-4 to TRBJ2-1; tentatively, D is TRBD1 (5 bases). Trimming took 2 bases from V and 5 from J, leaving 13 bases between them. There are 15 residues in the CDR3. In germline, CDR1 is MRHNA, CDR2 SNTAGT. The CDR3: CASSDGAKQNNEQFF. The CDR3 DNA follows: TGTGCCAGCAGTGACGGGGCTAAACAGAACAATGAGCAGTTCTTC.

The genes are TRBV19 and TRBJ1-1, with TRBD1 matching 9 bases. This CDR3 is 13 amino acids long. Looked up from germline, CDR1 is LNHDA and CDR2 is SQIVND (reference sequence). The V and J ends lost 9 bases and 4 bases, in that order; junction bases with no gene match: 6. This CDR3 is CASGQGLTTEAFF. The DNA of the CDR3 is TGTGCCAGCGGACAGGGGTTGACCACTGAAGCTTTCTTT.

The chain links TRBV7-3 to TRBJ1-1, with 10 bases lining up with TRBD1. This CDR3 has 14 residues. The germline V gene has CDR1 SGHTA and CDR2 FQGTGA. Trimming removed 5 bases from V and 3 bases from J; junction bases left unmatched: 3. The CDR3 here is CASSVTGGDTEAFF. DNA for the CDR3: TGTGCCAGCAGCGTGACAGGGGGCGACACTGAAGCTTTCTTT.

This clone was recorded only once. The V and J genes are TRBV7-8 and TRBJ2-3; 7 positions match TRBD2. The CDR3 is 15 residues long. V dropped 2 bases and J dropped 0; count of bases not matched to a gene: 2. From germline, CDR1 is SGHVS and CDR2 FQNEAQ. CDR3 sequence reads: CASSLYGRSTDTQYF. In DNA, the CDR3 is TGTGCCAGCAGCTTATACGGGAGGAGCACAGATACGCAGTATTTT.